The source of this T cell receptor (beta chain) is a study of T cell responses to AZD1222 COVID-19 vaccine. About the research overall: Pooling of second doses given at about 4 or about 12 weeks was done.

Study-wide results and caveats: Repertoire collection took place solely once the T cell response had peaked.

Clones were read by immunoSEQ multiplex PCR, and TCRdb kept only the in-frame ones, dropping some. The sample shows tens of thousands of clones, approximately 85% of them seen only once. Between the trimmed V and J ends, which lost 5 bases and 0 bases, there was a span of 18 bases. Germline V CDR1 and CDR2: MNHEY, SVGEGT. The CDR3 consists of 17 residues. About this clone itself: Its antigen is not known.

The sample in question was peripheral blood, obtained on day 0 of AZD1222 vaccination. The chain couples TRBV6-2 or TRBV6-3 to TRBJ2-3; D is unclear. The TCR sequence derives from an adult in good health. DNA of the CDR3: TGTGCCAGCAGTCCCATATGGGCAACATCTAGCACAGATACGCAGTATTTT. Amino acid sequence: CASSPIWATSSTDTQYF.